The 15 T cell receptor beta chains below come from one sample, sequenced in a study of regulatory T cells in long-lasting Graves disease. The time point is: newly diagnosed GD, antithyroid drugs for less than 3 months. Construction of the TCR library relied on RNA isolated from PBMCs. Building of the TCR beta libraries involved iRepertoire HTBI primers and Arm-PCR of CDR3 regions. MiXCR was run by TCRdb on the multiplex PCR reads, yielding one entry per CDR3 protein. The sample holds 300,000 to 450,000 distinct CDR3 sequences, roughly a sixth seen once. The material sequenced was peripheral blood mononuclear cells (PBMCs), taken at new diagnosis, from a patient treated with antithyroid drugs. Every receptor here comes from a female donor with Graves disease.

This clonotype has a single count. The chain combines TRBV30 with TRBJ1-4, with D perhaps matching TRBD1 (5 bases). Trimming shortened V by 1 base and J by 5 bases, and 11 bases separated the two germline ends. Germline V gene sequence: CDR1 GTSNPN, CDR2 SVGIG (reference sequence). This CDR3 comprises 14 residues. The DNA for the CDR3 is TGTGCCTGGAGTGAGCAGGGAGTCAATGAAAAACTGTTTTTT. As protein: CAWSEQGVNEKLFF.

This clonotype has at least ten counts. The chain joins TRBV4-3 to TRBJ1-2, with D uncertain. The V end lost 2 bases, the J end lost 0 bases, and 13 bases lay between the germline ends. CDR3 length: 16 amino acids. In germline, CDR1 is LGHNA, CDR2 YSLEER. The CDR3 nucleotides read TGCGCCAGCAGCCAATTGGGCGGCTCCTCTAACTATGGCTACACCTTC. Translated: CASSQLGGSSNYGYTF.

Details on this clonotype: This may arise from a read error, as a much more abundant clone is one base away. V and J are TRBV11-2 and TRBJ2-7, with 13 bases matching TRBD2. Germline V gene data show CDR1 as SGHAT and CDR2 as FQNNGV. This CDR3 is 16 amino acids long. Written as DNA, the CDR3 is TGTGCCAGCAGCCCGACTAGCGGGGGGTATTCCTGCGAGCAGTACTTC. Translated: CASSPTSGGYSCEQYF.

The chain uses TRBV24-1 and TRBJ2-1; tentative D call: TRBD1 (6 bases). The germline V and J ends were trimmed by 1 base and 7 bases, with 16 bases remaining between them. CDR3 length: 16 amino acids. Germline V gene data show CDR1 as KGHDR and CDR2 as SFDVKD. CDR3 nucleotides: TGTGCCACCAGTGATTTCTCCAGGGGCGGTAAGAATGAGCAGTTCTTC. Protein sequence: CATSDFSRGGKNEQFF.

This clonotype has a count of ten or more. V and J are TRBV10-1 and TRBJ2-7, with a possible D match to TRBD1 (6 bases). Trimming removed 3 bases at V and 2 bases at J, with 11 bases between. The CDR3 extends over 14 amino acids. Germline values: CDR1 WNHNN, CDR2 SYGVQD (reference sequence). The chain's CDR3 is CASSEPGQPYEQYF. CDR3 in DNA: TGCGCCAGCAGTGAACCTGGACAGCCCTACGAGCAGTACTTC.

This clonotype came up many times. V gene TRBV5-1 combines with J gene TRBJ1-6; TRBD1 matches at 8 bases. Germline V gene lookup returns CDR1 SGHRS and CDR2 YFSETQ. The CDR3 length is 17 residues. V was clipped by 0 bases and J by 6 bases; unmatched bases: 8. CDR3 nucleotide sequence: TGCGCCAGCAGCTTGGACCCGACAGGGGTATCTAATTCACCCCTCCACTTT. This gives the protein CASSLDPTGVSNSPLHF.

This clonotype appeared a few times. The chain has TRBV19 and TRBJ2-1; 11 positions match TRBD2. V trimming: 3 bases; J trimming: 7 bases; junction bases outside the gene matches: 8. The CDR3 totals 16 residues. Germline V gene lookup returns CDR1 LNHDA and CDR2 SQIVND (reference sequence). CDR3 region: CASSMGLAEDHNEQFF. The CDR3 DNA reads TGTGCCAGTAGTATGGGACTAGCGGAAGACCATAATGAGCAGTTCTTC.

This clonotype has ten or more counts. This could be a read error, since a much larger clone is one nucleotide away. This chain joins TRBV12-3 or TRBV12-4 and TRBJ1-1, with unresolved D. This CDR3 spans 12 amino acids. Trimming took off 3 bases at V and 5 bases at J, with 7 bases between the two ends. The CDR3: CASSLWRTEAFF. Written as DNA, the CDR3 is TGTGCCAGCAGTTTGTGGAGGACTGAAGCTTTCTTT.

This clonotype was seen only a few times. The rearrangement links TRBV19 to TRBJ1-4; D may be TRBD1 (5 bases). Germline CDR1 and CDR2: LNHDA and SQIVND (reference sequence). The CDR3 spans 20 residues. Trimming left V 5 bases short and J 7 bases short, with 32 bases between. The CDR3 coding sequence is TGTGCCAGTAGTCTCAACCCGCCCCAGGGCGGGGAGGGGCAGGGTGAAAAACTGTTTTTT. Protein sequence: CASSLNPPQGGEGQGEKLFF.

Ten or more counts support this clonotype. This chain joins TRBV7-9 and TRBJ2-3; D gene ambiguous. The CDR3 runs 15 residues. Germline V gene data show CDR1 as SEHNR and CDR2 as FQNEAQ (reference sequence). V was pared by 2 bases and J by 3 bases, with 12 bases between. The CDR3 region has the DNA TGTGCCAGCAGCTTACATTCAGATAGGACAGATACGCAGTATTTT. Protein: CASSLHSDRTDTQYF.

This clonotype was picked up many times. The chain uses TRBV20-1 and TRBJ2-5; 8 nucleotides match TRBD1. The CDR3 spans 15 residues. CDR1 is DFQATT and CDR2 is SNEGSKA in the germline V gene (reference sequence). Trimming took 6 bases from V and 2 from J; bases not matched to a gene: 11. CDR3 loop: CSALTGDLRQETQYF. The CDR3 DNA reads as TGCAGTGCCCTGACAGGGGACCTCCGACAAGAGACCCAGTACTTC.

This chain joins TRBV7-9 and TRBJ2-5; D remains ambiguous. Germline V lookup: CDR1 SEHNR, CDR2 FQNEAQ (reference sequence). The CDR3 runs to 15 residues. The germline V and J ends were trimmed by 1 base and 2 bases, with 11 bases remaining between them. The CDR3 sequence is CASSLVPEPQETQYF. The CDR3 bases are TGTGCCAGCAGCTTAGTCCCGGAACCACAAGAGACCCAGTACTTC. Combining the CDR3 with reference TRBV7-9 and TRBJ2-5 gives the whole variable domain DTGVSQNPRHKITKRGQNVTFRCDPISEHNRLYWYRQTLGQGPEFLTYFQNEAQLEKSRLLSDRFSAERPKGSFSTLEIQRTEQGDSAMYLCASSLVPEPQETQYFGPGTRLLVL.

Only a few counts were recorded for this clonotype. The rearrangement uses TRBV6-2 or TRBV6-3 and TRBJ2-5, with a weak D call TRBD2 (7 bases). Germline CDR1 reads MNHEY; CDR2 reads SVGEGT. The CDR3 contains 14 residues. The germline V and J ends were trimmed by 6 bases and 3 bases, with 14 bases remaining between them. The CDR3 region has the DNA TGTGCCAGCAGGCCCGGGGGGCGCGAAGAGACCCAGTACTTC. The encoded protein is CASRPGGREETQYF.

This clonotype has a count of ten or more. This chain joins TRBV2 and TRBJ2-3; 12 bases map to TRBD2. Germline V gives CDR1 SNHLY, CDR2 FYNNEI. The CDR3 spans 15 residues. V gave up 6 bases and J gave up 3 bases; unmatched junction bases: 4. CDR3: CASSLAGGGTDTQYF. In DNA form, the CDR3 reads TGTGCCAGCAGCCTAGCGGGAGGGGGGACAGATACGCAGTATTTT.

The CDR3 DNA sequence: TGTGCCAGCAATTTAGACAGGGGGACCTACAATGAGCAGTTCTTC. It translates to CASNLDRGTYNEQFF. V gene TRBV6-1 combines with J gene TRBJ2-1, with 9 positions matching TRBD1. After removal of 7 bases from V and 2 bases from J, the junction contained 6 bases not matched to a gene. In germline, CDR1 is MNHNS, CDR2 SASEGT. This CDR3 contains 15 residues.